Sequencing of this T cell receptor (beta chain) was carried out in a study of blood T cell repertoires in COVID-19. The wider study: Sites across the United States, Italy and Spain contributed samples from acute and convalescent COVID-19. In each case, the material was cDNA or gDNA derived from T cells, B-cell-depleted T cells, or PBMCs.

The Seattle patients joined while their infection was active and were tracked longitudinally afterward. The CDR3 totals 14 residues. V was clipped by 3 bases and J by 0 bases, with 6 bases between them. Germline loops: CDR1 MNHEY, CDR2 SMNVEV (reference sequence). Authors' methods: By means of reference gene primer amplification, nucleated cell counts were estimated. Assay: immunoSEQ multiplex PCR; the TCRdb copy retains only in-frame clones and omits some. The DNA gave D and trimming, while V, J and clone size come from that table. The sample yields about 160,000 clones, about 85% seen once. Sequenced sample: peripheral blood. This sequence joins TRBV27 and TRBJ1-5; D unclear. The receptor was isolated from a woman between 55 and 75 years old with COVID-19, enrolled during active disease. For the CDR3, the DNA is TGTGCCAGCAGTTTGCTAGATAGCAATCAGCCCCAGCATTTT. It yields the protein CASSLLDSNQPQHF.